The sequence of this TCR beta chain was determined in a study of post-analysis software for immune sequencing data. Study as a whole: Clinical courses comprised relapsing-remitting, secondary progressive and progressive-relapsing multiple sclerosis.

Carried by the TCR beta cDNA libraries were unique molecular identifiers. The T cell input of roughly 0.95 to 11 million gave 400,000 to 500,000 cDNA molecules. MiXCR, run by TCRdb on the PCR reads, gives a single entry per CDR3 protein. The table lists 450,000 to 700,000 distinct CDR3 sequences, roughly 45% of them singletons. This clonotype has more than one count but fewer than ten. Its target is not known. The V and J ends lost 3 bases and 4 bases respectively, with 12 bases between them. The CDR3 is 14 residues long. General study findings and limits: Strong same-batch co-clustering of samples appeared with F measure clustering. Included in a set of roughly five TRBV segments more frequent in patients than controls were TRBV5-6, TRBV5-1 and TRBV20-1. The study found significantly lower normalized Chao1 diversity in multiple sclerosis patients than in controls.

The chain links TRBV12-3 or TRBV12-4 to TRBJ1-2, with D unclear. The source material was blood. The TCR originated in a girl aged 5 to 17 with multiple sclerosis. The CDR3 region has the DNA TGTGCCAGCAGTTTCGTGAGAAACCTCTATGGCTACACCTTC. Translating it yields CASSFVRNLYGYTF.